The clone carrying this T cell receptor beta chain showed up just once. Measured with immunoSEQ multiplex PCR; TCRdb has only the in-frame clones, and not every one. The sample has fewer than 140,000 clones; around 90% are singletons. Second-dose groups at about 4 or about 12 weeks were pooled. This sample is drawn from a study of T cell responses to AZD1222 COVID-19 vaccine. The CDR3 is 14 residues long. Germline V gene sequence: CDR1 SGHAT, CDR2 FQNNGV. V lost 3 bases to trimming and J lost 3 bases, with 12 bases between them. The sample was peripheral blood, taken 28 days after the second AZD1222 dose. This clonotype was sampled from an adult who received the AZD1222 COVID-19 vaccine. The chain couples TRBV11-2 to TRBJ2-7; no reliable D call. The CDR3 reads CASSFIRRSYEQYF. DNA for the CDR3: TGTGCCAGCAGCTTTATCCGCCGCAGCTACGAGCAGTACTTC.